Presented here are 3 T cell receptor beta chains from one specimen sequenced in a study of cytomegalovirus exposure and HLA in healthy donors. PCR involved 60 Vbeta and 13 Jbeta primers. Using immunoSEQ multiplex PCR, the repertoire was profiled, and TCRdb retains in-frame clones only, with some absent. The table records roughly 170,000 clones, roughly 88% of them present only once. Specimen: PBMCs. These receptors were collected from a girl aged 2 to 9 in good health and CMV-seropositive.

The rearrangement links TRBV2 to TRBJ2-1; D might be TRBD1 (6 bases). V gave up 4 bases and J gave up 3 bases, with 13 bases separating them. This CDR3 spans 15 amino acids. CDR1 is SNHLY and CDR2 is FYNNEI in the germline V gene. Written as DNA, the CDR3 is TGTGCCAGCAGTGGATACACAGGGTACTACAATGAGCAGTTCTTC. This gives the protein CASSGYTGYYNEQFF.

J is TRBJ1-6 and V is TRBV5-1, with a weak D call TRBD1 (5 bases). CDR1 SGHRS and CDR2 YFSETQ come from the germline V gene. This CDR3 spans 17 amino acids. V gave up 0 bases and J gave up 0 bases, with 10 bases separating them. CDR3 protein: CASSLEGASSYNSPLHF. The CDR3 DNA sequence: TGCGCCAGCAGCTTGGAAGGGGCGAGCTCCTATAATTCACCCCTCCACTTT.

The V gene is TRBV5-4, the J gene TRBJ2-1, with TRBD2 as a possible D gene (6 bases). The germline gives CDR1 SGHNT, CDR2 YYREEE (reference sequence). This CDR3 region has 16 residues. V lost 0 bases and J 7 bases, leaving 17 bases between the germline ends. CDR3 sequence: CASSLAGGKGSNEQFF. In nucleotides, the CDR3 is TGTGCCAGCAGCTTGGCCGGCGGGAAGGGGTCGAATGAGCAGTTCTTC.